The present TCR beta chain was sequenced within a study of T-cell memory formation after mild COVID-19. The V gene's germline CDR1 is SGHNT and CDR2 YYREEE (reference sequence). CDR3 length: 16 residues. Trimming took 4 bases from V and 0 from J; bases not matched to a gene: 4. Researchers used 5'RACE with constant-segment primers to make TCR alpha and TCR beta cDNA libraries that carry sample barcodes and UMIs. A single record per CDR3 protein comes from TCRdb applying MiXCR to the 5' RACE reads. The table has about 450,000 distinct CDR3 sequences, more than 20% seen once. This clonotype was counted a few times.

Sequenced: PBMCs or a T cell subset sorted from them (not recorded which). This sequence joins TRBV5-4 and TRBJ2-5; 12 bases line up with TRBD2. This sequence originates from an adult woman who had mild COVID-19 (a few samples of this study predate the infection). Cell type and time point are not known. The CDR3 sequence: CASSAGLAGYQETQYF. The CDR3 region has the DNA TGTGCCAGCAGCGCCGGACTAGCGGGGTACCAAGAGACCCAGTACTTC.